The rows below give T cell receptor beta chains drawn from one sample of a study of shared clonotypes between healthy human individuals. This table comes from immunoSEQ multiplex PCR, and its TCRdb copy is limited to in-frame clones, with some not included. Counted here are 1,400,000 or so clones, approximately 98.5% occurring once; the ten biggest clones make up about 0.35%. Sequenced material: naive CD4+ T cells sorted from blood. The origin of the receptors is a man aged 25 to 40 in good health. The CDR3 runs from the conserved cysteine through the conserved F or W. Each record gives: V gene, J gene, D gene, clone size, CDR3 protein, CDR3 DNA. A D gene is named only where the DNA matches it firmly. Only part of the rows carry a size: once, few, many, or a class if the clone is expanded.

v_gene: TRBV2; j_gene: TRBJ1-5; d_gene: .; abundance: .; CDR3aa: CATSPWSNQPQHF; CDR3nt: TGTGCCACCAGCCCTTGGAGCAATCAGCCCCAGCATTTT
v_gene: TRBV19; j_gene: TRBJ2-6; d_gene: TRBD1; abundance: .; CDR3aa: CASSIGSTGGRGANVLTF; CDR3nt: TGTGCCAGTAGTATCGGTTCGACAGGGGGCCGGGGGGCCAACGTCCTGACTTTC
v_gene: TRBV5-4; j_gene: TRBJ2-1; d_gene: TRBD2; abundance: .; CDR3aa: CASSSETKRGSYNEQFF; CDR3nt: TGTGCCAGCAGCTCGGAGACTAAGCGGGGCTCCTACAATGAGCAGTTCTTC
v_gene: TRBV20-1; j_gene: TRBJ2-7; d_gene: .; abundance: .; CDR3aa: CSARGTEQYF; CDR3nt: TGCAGTGCTAGGGGAACCGAGCAGTACTTC
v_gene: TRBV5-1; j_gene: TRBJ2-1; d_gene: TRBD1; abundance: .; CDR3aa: CASSHRQGAREQFF; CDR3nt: TGCGCCAGCAGCCACCGACAGGGGGCGCGTGAGCAGTTCTTC
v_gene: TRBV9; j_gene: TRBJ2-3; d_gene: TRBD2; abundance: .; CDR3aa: CASSVEGGSSGRAADTQYF; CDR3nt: TGTGCCAGCAGCGTAGAGGGCGGGAGTAGCGGGAGGGCCGCAGATACGCAGTATTTT
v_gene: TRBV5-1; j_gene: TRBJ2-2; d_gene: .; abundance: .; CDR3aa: CASSLDEVLPGELFF; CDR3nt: TGCGCCAGCAGCTTGGATGAGGTTCTCCCCGGGGAGCTGTTTTTT
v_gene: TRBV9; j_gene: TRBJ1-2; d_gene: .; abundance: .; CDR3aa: CASSNKGGIYGYTF; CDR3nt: TGTGCCAGCAGCAACAAGGGAGGGATCTATGGCTACACCTTC
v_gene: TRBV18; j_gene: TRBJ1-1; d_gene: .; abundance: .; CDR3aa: CASSFWGTEAFF; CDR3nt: TGTGCCAGCTCCTTCTGGGGGACTGAAGCTTTCTTT
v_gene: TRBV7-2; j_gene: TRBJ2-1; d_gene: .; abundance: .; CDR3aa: CASSLGEWYNEQFF; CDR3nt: TGTGCCAGCAGCTTGGGGGAATGGTACAATGAGCAGTTCTTC
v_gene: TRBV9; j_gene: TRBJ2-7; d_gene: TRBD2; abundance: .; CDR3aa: CASSVKAGGAPPYEQYF; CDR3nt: TGTGCCAGCAGCGTCAAAGCGGGAGGGGCCCCTCCCTACGAGCAGTACTTC
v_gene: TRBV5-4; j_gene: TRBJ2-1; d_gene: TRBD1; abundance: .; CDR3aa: CASSFRTGNNEQFF; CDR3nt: TGTGCCAGCAGCTTCCGGACAGGGAACAATGAGCAGTTCTTC
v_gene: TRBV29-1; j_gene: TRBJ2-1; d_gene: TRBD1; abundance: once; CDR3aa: CSEGQGFDNEQFF; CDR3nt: TGCAGCGAGGGACAGGGATTTGACAATGAGCAGTTCTTC